The T cell receptor beta chain under discussion was sequenced for a study of beta chain features in type 1 diabetes. At the level of the study: Patients shared similar age, gender and cell yields with healthy donors.

Per the germline V gene, CDR1 is SGHTA and CDR2 is FQGNSA. The J segment lost 2 bases and the V segment lost 1 base, leaving 3 bases of the junction unmatched. The CDR3 is 17 residues long. General study results and limits: Shortening that was moderate but significant affected the TCRB CDR3s of Type 1 diabetes patients in all four CD4+ subsets. Over-representation of high TCR-expressing cells was a possible consequence of cDNA sequencing.

Concerning this clone: Its specificity is unknown.

The isolated RNA, all of it, was reverse transcribed, so expressed TCRB transcripts were what got sequenced. Naive, central memory and regulatory T cell samples averaged around 3.5 million immunoSEQ reads each. Measured with immunoSEQ multiplex PCR; TCRdb has only the in-frame clones, and not every one. The sample has about 740,000 clones; around 15% are singletons. The TCR originated in a man in his late teens or twenties with type 1 diabetes. J is TRBJ2-6 and V is TRBV7-2; the match to TRBD1 covers 9 bases. Sequencing was performed on naive CD4+ T cells from blood. CDR3 nucleotides: TGTGCCAGCAGCTTAGACGACAGGGGGGCTGGGGCCAACGTCCTGACTTTC. Its protein product is CASSLDDRGAGANVLTF.